The rows below give T cell receptor beta chains drawn from one sample of a study of T cell responses to AZD1222 COVID-19 vaccine. Profiled with immunoSEQ multiplex PCR; TCRdb holds only in-frame clones, not every one. Of over 110,000 clones listed, about 92% are singletons. This specimen consisted of peripheral blood, obtained on day 0 of AZD1222 vaccination. Receptors originate from an adult in good health. CDR3s include the opening cysteine and the closing phenylalanine or tryptophan. Fields, in order: clone size, D gene, J gene, V gene, CDR3 DNA, CDR3 protein. A D gene is named only where the DNA matches it firmly. Size tells how often a clone was seen (once, few, many) or the class of an expanded clone, and some rows leave it out.

few | . | TRBJ1-2 | TRBV18 | TGTGCCAGCTCACCAAGTCAGGGGTCCTACTATGGCTACACCTTC | CASSPSQGSYYGYTF
. | . | TRBJ2-7 | TRBV27 | TGTGCCAGCAGTCCCCAGGGCTACGAGCAGTACTTC | CASSPQGYEQYF
once | . | TRBJ1-2 | TRBV7-2 | TGTGCCAGCTCCCTCCCGGGGGTGTACTATGGCTACACCTTC | CASSLPGVYYGYTF
. | TRBD2 | TRBJ2-5 | TRBV10-2 | TGCGCCAGCAGTGGCCGCGGGACTAGCGGGGGGGCGCCTGGGGAGACCCAGTACTTC | CASSGRGTSGGAPGETQYF
. | . | TRBJ1-2 | TRBV2 | TGTGCCAGCAGGGCCGACAGCTATGGCTACACCTTC | CASRADSYGYTF
. | . | TRBJ1-2 | TRBV12-3/TRBV12-4 | TGTGCCAGCAGTTGGGCCGGGGTCAATGGCTACACCTTC | CASSWAGVNGYTF
. | TRBD1 | TRBJ1-2 | TRBV29-1 | TGCAGCGTCGTGACAGGGACTAACTATGGCTACACCTTC | CSVVTGTNYGYTF
. | TRBD1 | TRBJ1-1 | TRBV6-2/TRBV6-3 | TGTGCCAGCAGTTCTTCCGGGACAGGGAGTGTTGAAGCTTTCTTT | CASSSSGTGSVEAFF
. | . | TRBJ2-3 | TRBV13 | TGTGCCAGCAGCTTAGCAAGGGGAGATACGCAGTATTTT | CASSLARGDTQYF
. | . | TRBJ2-2 | TRBV3-1/TRBV3-2 | TGTGCCAGCAGCCAAGGCAGGGGTCCCGGGGAGCTGTTTTTT | CASSQGRGPGELFF
. | . | TRBJ1-2 | TRBV6-5 | TGTGCCAGCAGTTACTCGTCGGCTTATGGCTACACCTTC | CASSYSSAYGYTF
. | TRBD2 | TRBJ2-1 | TRBV7-2 | TGTGCCAGCAGCTTACCACCCGGGACTAGCGGGAGGGGGGAGCAGTTCTTC | CASSLPPGTSGRGEQFF
. | TRBD1 | TRBJ1-2 | TRBV6-5 | TGTGCCACAGGGGGGGGTTTCGGTGGCTACACCTTC | CATGGGFGGYTF
. | TRBD2 | TRBJ2-7 | TRBV4-2 | TGTGCCAGCAGCCTAGCCGGGACTAGCGACTCCTACGAGCAGTACTTC | CASSLAGTSDSYEQYF
. | TRBD2 | TRBJ2-7 | TRBV11-1 | TGTGCCAGCAGCTTGGGTCTAGCGGGAGGTCGAGAGCAGTACTTC | CASSLGLAGGREQYF
. | . | TRBJ2-1 | TRBV6-5 | TGTGCCAGCAGTTCCCCGGGCAATGAGCAGTTCTTC | CASSSPGNEQFF
few | TRBD1 | TRBJ1-1 | TRBV18 | TGTGCCAGCTCACTCAGTTCAGGGGGCGCGAACACTGAAGCTTTCTTT | CASSLSSGGANTEAFF
. | . | TRBJ1-4 | TRBV29-1 | TGCAGCGTATCCGGACGGAATAATGAAAAACTGTTTTTT | CSVSGRNNEKLFF
. | TRBD2 | TRBJ2-7 | TRBV3-1/TRBV3-2 | TGTGCCAGCAGCCTGTCCGGGACTAGCGACTCCTACGAGCAGTACTTC | CASSLSGTSDSYEQYF
. | TRBD1 | TRBJ1-1 | TRBV7-2 | TGTGCCAGCAGCGTACAGGGGCCGCCGGCCACTGAAGCTTTCTTT | CASSVQGPPATEAFF
. | TRBD1 | TRBJ2-2 | TRBV9 | TGTGCCAGCAGCGTAGTGGGGACAGGCGGGGAGCTGTTTTTT | CASSVVGTGGELFF
. | . | TRBJ1-1 | TRBV7-2 | TGTGCCAGCAGCTATGAGGGGGAAACTGAAGCTTTCTTT | CASSYEGETEAFF
. | . | TRBJ1-2 | TRBV6-2/TRBV6-3 | TGTGCCAGCAGCCCGGGACACCTCTATGGCTACACCTTC | CASSPGHLYGYTF
. | . | TRBJ2-3 | TRBV7-8 | TGTGCCAGCAGCTTAAAGGCGGATTCTAATACGCAGTATTTT | CASSLKADSNTQYF
. | TRBD2 | TRBJ2-7 | TRBV10-3 | TGTGCCATCAGCGGGGGGGCATTAACCTACGAGCAGTACTTC | CAISGGALTYEQYF
. | . | TRBJ1-2 | TRBV7-9 | TGTGCCAGCAGCTTACCCGACGGGGTGGGCTATGGCTACACCTTC | CASSLPDGVGYGYTF
. | . | TRBJ2-3 | TRBV6-5 | TGTGCCAGCAGCGTTAGGGCGGATACGCAGTATTTT | CASSVRADTQYF
. | . | TRBJ1-1 | TRBV18 | TGTGCCAGCTCACCACAAACGGCAGGGGTCGGCGCTGAAGCTTTCTTT | CASSPQTAGVGAEAFF
. | . | TRBJ1-2 | TRBV12-3/TRBV12-4 | TGTGCCAGCAGTGGATCCGTTGGCTACACCTTC | CASSGSVGYTF
. | . | TRBJ2-1 | TRBV5-1 | TGCGCCAGCAGCTTGCGGGCTGCGGCTATCTACAATGAGCAGTTCTTC | CASSLRAAAIYNEQFF
once | . | TRBJ1-5 | TRBV18 | TGTGCCAGCTCACCAGCTTTCAATCAGCCCCAGCATTTT | CASSPAFNQPQHF
. | . | TRBJ1-3 | TRBV6-4 | TGTGCCAGCAGTGACTTCAGGCTTCGCTCTGGAAACACCATATATTTT | CASSDFRLRSGNTIYF
. | . | TRBJ2-1 | TRBV19 | TGTGCCAGTAGTCCTCAACAGGGTCTTGATGAGCAGTTCTTC | CASSPQQGLDEQFF
. | TRBD1 | TRBJ1-6 | TRBV7-2 | TGTGCCAGCAGCTCGACGGGACAGGCGAATTCACCCCTCCACTTT | CASSSTGQANSPLHF
. | . | TRBJ2-7 | TRBV6-5 | TGTGCCAGCAGTTACACGGGACATCCCTACGAGCAGTACTTC | CASSYTGHPYEQYF
. | . | TRBJ2-4 | TRBV5-1 | TGCGCCAGCTCCACCGGTGATGCCAAAAACATTCAGTACTTC | CASSTGDAKNIQYF
. | . | TRBJ2-7 | TRBV6-5 | TGTGCCAGCAAACCTCCAGGACGGGACTACGAGCAGTACTTC | CASKPPGRDYEQYF
. | TRBD1 | TRBJ1-5 | TRBV6-2/TRBV6-3 | TGTGCCAGCAGTTACGGCCCGGTGGGACAGGGGTATCAGCCCCAGCATTTT | CASSYGPVGQGYQPQHF
. | . | TRBJ2-7 | TRBV5-1 | TGCGCCAGCAGCTTGCCCTCCTACGAGCAGTACTTC | CASSLPSYEQYF
. | . | TRBJ1-2 | TRBV5-3 | TGTGCCAGAAGCGAAAACCGGGACAACCTTCCCCCTTACTATGGCTACACCTTC | CARSENRDNLPPYYGYTF
. | TRBD1 | TRBJ1-2 | TRBV7-2 | TGTGCCAGCAGCTTAGTGGGGACAGGGGAATATGGCTACACCTTC | CASSLVGTGEYGYTF
. | TRBD1 | TRBJ2-1 | TRBV25-1 | TGTGCCAGCAGGAGGGGGACAGGGAGGGATGAGCAGTTCTTC | CASRRGTGRDEQFF
. | TRBD2 | TRBJ2-1 | TRBV6-2/TRBV6-3 | TGTGCCAGCAGTTACCCAGCGGGGGGAGACTACAATGAGCAGTTCTTC | CASSYPAGGDYNEQFF
. | . | TRBJ1-3 | TRBV5-4 | TGTGCCAGCAGATCAGAAGTCTCTGGAAACACCATATATTTT | CASRSEVSGNTIYF
. | . | TRBJ2-5 | TRBV5-5 | TGTGCCAGCAGCGTGGACTGGGAGACCCAGTACTTC | CASSVDWETQYF
. | TRBD1 | TRBJ1-5 | TRBV16 | TGTGCCAGCAGCCAAGGGACAGGGAATCAGCCCCAGCATTTT | CASSQGTGNQPQHF
. | . | TRBJ2-1 | TRBV7-9 | TGTGCCAGCAGCATAGGTATAGCCGCCTACAATGAGCAGTTCTTC | CASSIGIAAYNEQFF
. | . | TRBJ2-1 | TRBV11-3 | TGTGCCAGCAGCTTATGGTCAGGAAATGAGCAGTTCTTC | CASSLWSGNEQFF
. | TRBD2 | TRBJ2-2 | TRBV5-5 | TGTGCCAGCAGCCGGACTAGCGGGGACGCGAACACCGGGGAGCTGTTTTTT | CASSRTSGDANTGELFF
. | . | TRBJ1-2 | TRBV7-2 | TGTGCCAGCAGCCACGGGCCTGGAGATGGCTACACCTTC | CASSHGPGDGYTF
. | . | TRBJ1-1 | TRBV19 | TGTGCCAGTAGTATCGAGGTCGGCACTGAAGCTTTCTTT | CASSIEVGTEAFF
. | . | TRBJ2-3 | TRBV19 | TGTGCCAGTAGTATAGATCGTTTGGGTACGCAGTATTTT | CASSIDRLGTQYF
. | . | TRBJ1-1 | TRBV3-1/TRBV3-2 | TGTGCCAGCAGCCTAGGGGTCGTGGACACTGAAGCTTTCTTT | CASSLGVVDTEAFF
. | . | TRBJ2-1 | TRBV2 | TGTGCCAGCAGTGAATGGCAGGGGTCTGGGCAGTTCTTC | CASSEWQGSGQFF
. | . | TRBJ1-1 | TRBV9 | TGTGCCAGCAGCACCGGGGCGGGGCGGATGAACACTGAAGCTTTCTTT | CASSTGAGRMNTEAFF
. | TRBD1 | TRBJ1-5 | TRBV5-4 | TGTGCCAGCAGCCCCGGACAGGGGAGCAATCAGCCCCAGCATTTT | CASSPGQGSNQPQHF
. | TRBD2 | TRBJ2-3 | TRBV29-1 | TGCAGCGCAAGGCTAGCGGGAAGTACGCAGTATTTT | CSARLAGSTQYF